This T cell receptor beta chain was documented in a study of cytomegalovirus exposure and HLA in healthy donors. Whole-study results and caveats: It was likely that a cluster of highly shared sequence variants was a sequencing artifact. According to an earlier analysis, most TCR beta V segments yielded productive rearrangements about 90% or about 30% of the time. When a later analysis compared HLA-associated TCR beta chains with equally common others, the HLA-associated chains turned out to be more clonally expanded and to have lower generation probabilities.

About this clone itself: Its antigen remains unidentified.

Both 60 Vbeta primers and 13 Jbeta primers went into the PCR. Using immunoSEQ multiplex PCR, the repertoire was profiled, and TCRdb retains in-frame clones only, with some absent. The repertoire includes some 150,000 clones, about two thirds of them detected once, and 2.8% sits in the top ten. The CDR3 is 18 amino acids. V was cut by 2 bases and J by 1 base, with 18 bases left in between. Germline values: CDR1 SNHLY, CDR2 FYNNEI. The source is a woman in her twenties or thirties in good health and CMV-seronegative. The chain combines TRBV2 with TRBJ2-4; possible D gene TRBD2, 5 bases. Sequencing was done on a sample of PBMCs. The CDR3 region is CASSEQPSGSRAKNIQYF. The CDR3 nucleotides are TGTGCCAGCAGTGAACAACCCTCGGGGTCGCGGGCCAAAAACATTCAGTACTTC.